This T cell receptor (beta chain) comes out of a study of blood T cells in healthy people across ages. V lost 6 bases, J lost 0 bases, and 14 bases lay in between. This CDR3 has 15 amino acids. Looked up from germline, CDR1 is MDHEN and CDR2 is SYDVKM. The second PCR ran about 6 to 11 cycles with a sample-barcoded 5' primer and J-beta primers. TCRdb reanalysed the 5' RACE reads using MiXCR and keeps one entry per CDR3 protein. The table includes roughly 560,000 distinct CDR3 sequences, about 25% detected once. Separately, the same data were catalogued under a study of T cells of mothers and their children. That publication notes: Three healthy Caucasian mothers, along with their six children, served as the donors. Mother-child pairs who were related displayed a slightly higher overlap than unrelated pairs, a difference that was non-significant. None of the identified T cell clones proved to be persistent microchimeric clones.

This chain joins TRBV28 and TRBJ2-5, with D perhaps TRBD1 (6 bases). The sequenced material came from blood. The clonotype originates from a boy aged 5 to 17 in good health. The CDR3 nucleotides read TGTGCCAGCAGCCGGACAGAGGGGTACCAAGAGACCCAGTACTTC. Protein sequence: CASSRTEGYQETQYF.